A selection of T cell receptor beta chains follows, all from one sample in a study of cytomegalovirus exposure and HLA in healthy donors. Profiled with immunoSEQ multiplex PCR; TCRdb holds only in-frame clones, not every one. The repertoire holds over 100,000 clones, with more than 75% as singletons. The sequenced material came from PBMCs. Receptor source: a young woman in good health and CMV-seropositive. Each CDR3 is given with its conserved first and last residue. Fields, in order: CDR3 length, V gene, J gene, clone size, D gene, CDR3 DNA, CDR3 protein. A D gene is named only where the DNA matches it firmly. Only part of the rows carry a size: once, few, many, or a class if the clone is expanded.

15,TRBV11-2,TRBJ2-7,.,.,TGTGCCAGCAGCTTCCAAGACGACAGCTTCTACGAGCAGTACTTC,CASSFQDDSFYEQYF
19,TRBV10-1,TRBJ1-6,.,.,TGCGCCAGCACGATATTAGAACAGTTCTTAAGCTCCTATAATTCACCCCTCCACTTT,CASTILEQFLSSYNSPLHF
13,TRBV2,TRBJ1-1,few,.,TGTGCCAGCAGGGAGGGGTGGAACACTGAAGCTTTCTTT,CASREGWNTEAFF
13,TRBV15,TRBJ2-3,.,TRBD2,TGTGCCACCAGGCGACTAGCCGCCGATACGCAGTATTTT,CATRRLAADTQYF
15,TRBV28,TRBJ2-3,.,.,TGTGCCAGCAGTACTAGCCCCCTATGGACAGATACGCAGTATTTT,CASSTSPLWTDTQYF
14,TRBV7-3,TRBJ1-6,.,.,TGTGCCAGCAGCCTTGGGGGGATTAATTCACCCCTCCACTTT,CASSLGGINSPLHF
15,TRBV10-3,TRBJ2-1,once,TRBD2,TGTGCCATCAGTCCGGGACTAGCGGGAACTAGTGAGCAGTTCTTC,CAISPGLAGTSEQFF
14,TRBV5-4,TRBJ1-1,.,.,TGTGCCAGCAACGTTGGGGGGGTGCGAACTGAAGCTTTCTTT,CASNVGGVRTEAFF
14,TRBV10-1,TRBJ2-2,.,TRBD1,TGCGCCAGCCGTCCGGACAGGGGGACCGGGGAGCTGTTTTTT,CASRPDRGTGELFF
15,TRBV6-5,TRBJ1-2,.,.,TGTGCCAGCAGTTACTCATCTGGACACCCTTATGGCTACACCTTC,CASSYSSGHPYGYTF
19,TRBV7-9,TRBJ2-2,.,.,TGTGCCAGCAGCCAAAGACAGGGGCCAACGGTTGGGGGGGCCGGGGAGCTGTTTTTT,CASSQRQGPTVGGAGELFF
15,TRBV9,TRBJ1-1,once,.,TGTGCCAGCAGCCCTCCCCGGGGAGAGAACACTGAAGCTTTCTTT,CASSPPRGENTEAFF
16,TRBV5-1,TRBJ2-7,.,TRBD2,TGCGCCAGCAGCCTGGGAGGGACTAGCGGGCAATACGAGCAGTACTTC,CASSLGGTSGQYEQYF
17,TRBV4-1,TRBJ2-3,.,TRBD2,TGCGCCAGCAGCCAAGTGGGACTAGCGGGTAGCACAGATACGCAGTATTTT,CASSQVGLAGSTDTQYF
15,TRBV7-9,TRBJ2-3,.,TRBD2,TGTGCCAGCAGCTTAGAGCCTAGCGGGAGTAGTACGCAGTATTTT,CASSLEPSGSSTQYF
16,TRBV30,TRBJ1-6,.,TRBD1,TGTGCCTGGAGTGCACTAACAGGGGGCAGGAATTCACCCCTCCACTTT,CAWSALTGGRNSPLHF
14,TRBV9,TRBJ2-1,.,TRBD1,TGTGCCAGCAGGGCGGGACAGGGGGCCGGTGAGCAGTTCTTC,CASRAGQGAGEQFF
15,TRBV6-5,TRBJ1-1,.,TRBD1,TGTGCCAGCAGTCACAGGACAGGGGGCAACACTGAAGCTTTCTTT,CASSHRTGGNTEAFF
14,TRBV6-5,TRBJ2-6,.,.,TGTGCCAGCAGTCGGGAGTCTGGGGCCAACGTCCTGACTTTC,CASSRESGANVLTF
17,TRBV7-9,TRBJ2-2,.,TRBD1,TGTGCCAGCAGCCGAGGGACAGGGGGCTGGGTATCCGGGGAGCTGTTTTTT,CASSRGTGGWVSGELFF
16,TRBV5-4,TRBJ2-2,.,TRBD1,TGTGCCAGCAGGACCTTGGGACAGCCTAACACCGGGGAGCTGTTTTTT,CASRTLGQPNTGELFF
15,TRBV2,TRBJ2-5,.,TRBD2,TGTGCCAGCAGCACTAGCGGGCGACTCCAAGAGACCCAGTACTTC,CASSTSGRLQETQYF
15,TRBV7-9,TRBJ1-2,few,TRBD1,TGTGCCAGCAGCTTAGGGGACAGAATGTCTTATGGCTACACCTTC,CASSLGDRMSYGYTF
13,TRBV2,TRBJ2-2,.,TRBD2,TGTGCCAGCAGTGAGGGGGGGGCCGGGGAGCTGTTTTTT,CASSEGGAGELFF
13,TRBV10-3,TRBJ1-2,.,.,TGTGCCATCAGTGCCCAACAGGTCTATGGCTACACCTTC,CAISAQQVYGYTF
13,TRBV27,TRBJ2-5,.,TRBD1,TGTGCCAGCAGGCGACAGGGACAAGAGACCCAGTACTTC,CASRRQGQETQYF
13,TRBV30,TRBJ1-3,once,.,TGTGCCTGGAGGATTAGCTCTGGAAACACCATATATTTT,CAWRISSGNTIYF
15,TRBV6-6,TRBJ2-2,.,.,TGTGCCAGCAGCTCCGACCAGGTAGAACCCGGGGAGCTGTTTTTT,CASSSDQVEPGELFF
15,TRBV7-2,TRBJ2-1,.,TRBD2,TGTGCCAGCAGTCCGACTAGCGGGGGACACAATGAGCAGTTCTTC,CASSPTSGGHNEQFF
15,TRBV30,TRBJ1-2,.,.,TGTGCCTGGAGTGTACCCGGTGGAGCTAACTATGGCTACACCTTC,CAWSVPGGANYGYTF
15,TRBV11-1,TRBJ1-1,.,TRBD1,TGTGCCAGCAGCCCGACAGGGGGCCCTAGGACTGAAGCTTTCTTT,CASSPTGGPRTEAFF
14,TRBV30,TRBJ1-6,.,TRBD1,TGTGCCTGGCAATCGACAGGGAGGCGTCCACCCCTCCACTTT,CAWQSTGRRPPLHF
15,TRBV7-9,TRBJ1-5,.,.,TGTGCCAGCAGCTTAGATGGGGGCCTCAATCAGCCCCAGCATTTT,CASSLDGGLNQPQHF
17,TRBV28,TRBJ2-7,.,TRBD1,TGTGCCAGCAGTAAGACAGGGGGCGAGGTAAGGTCCTACGAGCAGTACTTC,CASSKTGGEVRSYEQYF
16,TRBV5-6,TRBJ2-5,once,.,TGTGCCAGCAGCTTGGTAGCAGGGGATGTCGCAGAGACCCAGTACTTC,CASSLVAGDVAETQYF
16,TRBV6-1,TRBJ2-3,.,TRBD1,TGTGCCAGCAGTGAAGCTCTAGGACAGGGGGTGGATACGCAGTATTTT,CASSEALGQGVDTQYF
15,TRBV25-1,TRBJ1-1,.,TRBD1,TGTGCCAGCAGTGAGACAGGGGCCGCAAACACTGAAGCTTTCTTT,CASSETGAANTEAFF
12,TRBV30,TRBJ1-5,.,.,TGTGCCTGGAAGATAGGAGAACAGCCCCAGCATTTT,CAWKIGEQPQHF
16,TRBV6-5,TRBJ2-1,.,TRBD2,TGTGCCAGCAGTTACACCCGGACTAGCGGGGGGAAGAGGCAGTTCTTC,CASSYTRTSGGKRQFF
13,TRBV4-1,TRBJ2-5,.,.,TGCGCCAGCAGCCAGGGCGGGGTAGAGACCCAGTACTTC,CASSQGGVETQYF
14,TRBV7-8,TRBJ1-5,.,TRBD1,TGTGCCAGCAGCGCAATCAGGGGGAGCCAGCCCCAGCATTTT,CASSAIRGSQPQHF
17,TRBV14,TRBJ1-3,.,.,TGTGCCAGCAGCCAAGGGGGGGGACGCAACTCTGGAAACACCATATATTTT,CASSQGGGRNSGNTIYF
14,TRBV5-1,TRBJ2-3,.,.,TGCGCCAGCAGCGCAAGACAGAGCACAGATACGCAGTATTTT,CASSARQSTDTQYF
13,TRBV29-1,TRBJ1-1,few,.,TGCAGCGTTGAGGTAAACGAGGGCACTGAAGCTTTCTTT,CSVEVNEGTEAFF
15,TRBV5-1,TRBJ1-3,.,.,TGCGCCAGCAGCTTGATGGGGGGTGAAGGAAACACCATATATTTT,CASSLMGGEGNTIYF
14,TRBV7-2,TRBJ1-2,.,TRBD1,TGTGCCGGAAGGACAGGGGGCCGGGGCTATGGCTACACCTTC,CAGRTGGRGYGYTF
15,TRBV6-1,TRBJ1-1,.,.,TGTGCCAGCAGTGACCGCCGACACCTGAACACTGAAGCTTTCTTT,CASSDRRHLNTEAFF
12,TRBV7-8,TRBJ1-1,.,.,TGTGCCAGCAGCACCAGGGTCACTGAAGCTTTCTTT,CASSTRVTEAFF
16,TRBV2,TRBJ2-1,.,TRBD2,TGTGCCAGCAGTGAAACTAGCGGGGGCTCCTACAATGAGCAGTTCTTC,CASSETSGGSYNEQFF
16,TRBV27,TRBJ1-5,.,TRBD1,TGTGCCAGCAGCCCGACTTGGACAGGGGGCAATCAGCCCCAGCATTTT,CASSPTWTGGNQPQHF
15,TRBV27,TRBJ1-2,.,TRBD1,TGTGCCAGCAGCCTGACAGGGGGCGCTTCCTATGGCTACACCTTC,CASSLTGGASYGYTF
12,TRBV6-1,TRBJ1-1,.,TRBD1,TGTGCCAGCAGTGTAGAGGGGGCGAAAGCTTTCTTT,CASSVEGAKAFF
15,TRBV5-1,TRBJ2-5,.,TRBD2,TGCGCCAGCACCCCCAGCGGGGGACTCCAAGAGACCCAGTACTTC,CASTPSGGLQETQYF